This T cell receptor beta chain was profiled in a study of Graves' ophthalmopathy and Graves' hyperthyroidism. This clonotype was counted at least ten times. Amplifying from RNA transcripts, the study obtained TCR beta CDR3 regions. Second-round multiplex PCR came after a first-round RT-PCR that employed HTBI primers. TCRdb recomputed calls from the multiplex PCR reads with MiXCR, one row per CDR3 protein. Among fewer than 650,000 distinct CDR3 sequences listed, approximately 21% were seen once. The CDR3 totals 14 residues. Looked up from germline, CDR1 is DFQATT and CDR2 is SNEGSKA (reference sequence). V lost 7 bases to trimming and J lost 0 bases, with 15 bases between them.

The TCR originated in a young woman with stable Graves' hyperthyroidism. Some clones in this sample may be carry-over from other donors' samples. This chain uses TRBV20-1 with TRBJ1-1; D unclear. Sequenced input: peripheral blood. CDR3 nucleotide sequence: TGCAGTGTTCCACCCATGACGATGAACACTGAAGCTTTCTTT. Residues: CSVPPMTMNTEAFF.